A selection of T cell receptor beta chains follows, all from one sample in a study of cytomegalovirus exposure and HLA in healthy donors. Clones were sequenced by immunoSEQ multiplex PCR, and TCRdb holds only the in-frame ones, with some missing. Of about 160,000 clones in the sample, roughly three quarters were seen once. What was sequenced was PBMCs. All receptors come from a man aged 18 to 30 in good health and CMV-seropositive. Both conserved end residues are part of each CDR3. Each record gives: J gene, clone size, D gene, V gene, CDR3 protein, CDR3 DNA. The D gene is left open where the match is weak. Rows give clone size only sometimes, using once, few, many, or a class for an expanded clone.

J: TRBJ1-1
size: NA
D: NA
V: TRBV7-9
CDR3: CASSLAQGRGARGEAFF
DNA: TGTGCCAGCAGCTTAGCCCAAGGGAGGGGGGCGCGAGGTGAAGCTTTCTTT

J: TRBJ1-4
size: few
D: NA
V: TRBV6-6
CDR3: CASSQATLSSEKLFF
DNA: TGTGCCAGCAGTCAAGCGACTCTCAGTAGTGAAAAACTGTTTTTT

J: TRBJ2-6
size: NA
D: NA
V: TRBV7-6
CDR3: CASSLVSSGANGLTF
DNA: TGTGCCAGCAGCTTAGTCAGCTCTGGGGCCAACGGCCTGACTTTC

J: TRBJ1-2
size: NA
D: NA
V: TRBV4-3
CDR3: CASSQGGGPWNGYTF
DNA: TGCGCCAGCAGCCAAGGGGGCGGTCCATGGAATGGCTACACCTTC

J: TRBJ2-7
size: few
D: TRBD1
V: TRBV6-1
CDR3: CASSEPGQGYEQYF
DNA: TGTGCCAGCAGTGAACCGGGACAGGGCTACGAGCAGTACTTC

J: TRBJ1-2
size: NA
D: NA
V: TRBV30
CDR3: CAWPTAYGYTF
DNA: TGTGCCTGGCCGACAGCTTATGGCTACACCTTC

J: TRBJ1-2
size: NA
D: TRBD1
V: TRBV29-1
CDR3: CSVVTGTGGESDYGYTF
DNA: TGCAGCGTTGTCACGGGGACAGGGGGTGAGAGCGACTATGGCTACACCTTC

J: TRBJ2-7
size: NA
D: NA
V: TRBV6-5
CDR3: CASRAYVGSSYEQYF
DNA: TGTGCCAGCAGGGCGTATGTAGGGAGCTCCTACGAGCAGTACTTC

J: TRBJ2-7
size: few
D: NA
V: TRBV4-2
CDR3: CASSQDTQFAYEQYF
DNA: TGTGCCAGCAGCCAAGATACCCAGTTCGCCTACGAGCAGTACTTC

J: TRBJ2-5
size: NA
D: TRBD2
V: TRBV7-9
CDR3: CASSLAVSGEETQYF
DNA: TGTGCCAGCAGCTTAGCTGTTAGCGGGGAAGAGACCCAGTACTTC

J: TRBJ2-7
size: NA
D: TRBD2
V: TRBV15
CDR3: CATSRVLADGYEQYF
DNA: TGTGCCACCAGCAGAGTCCTAGCGGATGGATACGAGCAGTACTTC

J: TRBJ1-4
size: NA
D: TRBD1
V: TRBV11-2
CDR3: CASSRDRASNEKLFF
DNA: TGTGCCAGCAGCCGAGACAGGGCGTCTAATGAAAAACTGTTTTTT

J: TRBJ1-6
size: few
D: TRBD1
V: TRBV7-6
CDR3: CASGQGQDNSPLHF
DNA: TGTGCCAGCGGTCAGGGACAGGATAATTCACCCCTCCACTTT

J: TRBJ2-3
size: NA
D: TRBD1
V: TRBV18
CDR3: CASSPPTGETTDTQYF
DNA: TGTGCCAGCTCACCACCTACAGGGGAAACCACAGATACGCAGTATTTT

J: TRBJ1-1
size: NA
D: TRBD1
V: TRBV6-4
CDR3: CASSDSMGTGPAFF
DNA: TGTGCCAGCAGTGACTCGATGGGGACAGGGCCGGCTTTCTTT

J: TRBJ1-5
size: NA
D: TRBD1
V: TRBV7-2
CDR3: CASSSGQGNQPQHF
DNA: TGTGCCAGCAGCTCAGGACAGGGCAACCAGCCCCAGCATTTT

J: TRBJ1-2
size: NA
D: TRBD1
V: TRBV30
CDR3: CAWNMRTGSGGYTF
DNA: TGTGCCTGGAACATGAGGACAGGGTCAGGTGGCTACACCTTC

J: TRBJ1-2
size: NA
D: NA
V: TRBV4-1
CDR3: CASSPDGNLGGIIGYTF
DNA: TGCGCCAGCAGCCCCGATGGGAACCTAGGGGGTATAATTGGCTACACCTTC

J: TRBJ2-3
size: NA
D: NA
V: TRBV28
CDR3: CASSFRGGLDTQYF
DNA: TGTGCCAGCAGCTTTAGGGGGGGGTTAGATACGCAGTATTTT

J: TRBJ1-1
size: NA
D: TRBD1
V: TRBV20-1
CDR3: CSASRDRWAFF
DNA: TGCAGTGCTAGTCGGGACAGGTGGGCTTTCTTT

J: TRBJ2-7
size: NA
D: TRBD1
V: TRBV13
CDR3: CASSLRQGWDEQYF
DNA: TGTGCCAGCAGCCTCCGACAGGGCTGGGACGAGCAGTACTTC

J: TRBJ1-4
size: NA
D: TRBD1
V: TRBV7-9
CDR3: CASSSNRGGNEKLFF
DNA: TGTGCCAGCAGCTCGAACAGGGGCGGTAATGAAAAACTGTTTTTT

J: TRBJ2-5
size: NA
D: NA
V: TRBV5-1
CDR3: CASSLAGQGETQYF
DNA: TGCGCCAGCAGCTTGGCCGGGCAGGGAGAGACCCAGTACTTC

J: TRBJ1-5
size: NA
D: TRBD1
V: TRBV4-2
CDR3: CASSPGQTNQPQHF
DNA: TGTGCCAGCAGCCCGGGACAGACCAATCAGCCCCAGCATTTT

J: TRBJ1-3
size: NA
D: TRBD1
V: TRBV19
CDR3: CASSDYRGSGNTIYF
DNA: TGTGCCAGTAGTGATTACAGGGGCTCTGGAAACACCATATATTTT

J: TRBJ2-2
size: NA
D: TRBD1
V: TRBV7-6
CDR3: CASSPRDRAGGELFF
DNA: TGTGCCAGCAGCCCCCGGGACAGGGCAGGCGGGGAGCTGTTTTTT

J: TRBJ1-2
size: NA
D: NA
V: TRBV6-5
CDR3: CASRPQGISNYGYTF
DNA: TGTGCCAGCCGGCCTCAGGGGATTTCTAACTATGGCTACACCTTC

J: TRBJ1-6
size: NA
D: NA
V: TRBV10-3
CDR3: CAISALGVGNSPLHF
DNA: TGTGCCATCAGTGCTCTAGGGGTCGGTAATTCACCCCTCCACTTT

J: TRBJ1-1
size: once
D: TRBD1
V: TRBV4-1
CDR3: CASSAQQTGGSEAFF
DNA: TGCGCCAGCAGCGCCCAACAGACAGGGGGCTCTGAAGCTTTCTTT

J: TRBJ2-3
size: NA
D: TRBD2
V: TRBV12-5
CDR3: CASGLGTSGRADTQYF
DNA: TGTGCTAGTGGTTTGGGGACTAGCGGGAGAGCAGATACGCAGTATTTT

J: TRBJ2-3
size: few
D: NA
V: TRBV5-6
CDR3: CASSLADRYYTDTQYF
DNA: TGTGCCAGCAGCTTGGCCGACAGGTATTACACAGATACGCAGTATTTT

J: TRBJ1-2
size: NA
D: TRBD1
V: TRBV6-5
CDR3: CASSQSGTGNYGYTF
DNA: TGTGCCAGCAGTCAATCCGGGACAGGGAACTATGGCTACACCTTC

J: TRBJ2-1
size: NA
D: TRBD1
V: TRBV5-5
CDR3: CASSLVGQGIKGDEQFF
DNA: TGTGCCAGCAGCTTGGTGGGACAGGGTATCAAGGGGGATGAGCAGTTCTTC

J: TRBJ2-7
size: NA
D: NA
V: TRBV6-1
CDR3: CASVDGWGAYEQYF
DNA: TGTGCCAGCGTAGACGGCTGGGGGGCCTACGAGCAGTACTTC

J: TRBJ1-2
size: NA
D: NA
V: TRBV19
CDR3: CASSVQGLANYGYTF
DNA: TGTGCCAGTAGCGTACAGGGCCTAGCCAACTATGGCTACACCTTC

J: TRBJ2-1
size: NA
D: NA
V: TRBV4-1
CDR3: CASSQDMRERGHNEQFF
DNA: TGCGCCAGCAGCCAAGACATGCGGGAAAGGGGGCACAATGAGCAGTTCTTC

J: TRBJ1-1
size: few
D: TRBD1
V: TRBV30
CDR3: CAWRGQLNTEAFF
DNA: TGTGCCTGGAGGGGACAGTTGAACACTGAAGCTTTCTTT

J: TRBJ1-4
size: once
D: TRBD1
V: TRBV29-1
CDR3: CSVEDPGQGGKLFF
DNA: TGCAGCGTTGAAGATCCGGGACAGGGTGGAAAACTGTTTTTT

J: TRBJ2-7
size: NA
D: NA
V: TRBV4-3
CDR3: CASSPLEGHEQYF
DNA: TGCGCCAGCAGCCCCTTGGAGGGCCACGAGCAGTACTTC

J: TRBJ1-2
size: NA
D: NA
V: TRBV6-5
CDR3: CASSYRGFAGYTF
DNA: TGTGCCAGCAGTTACAGGGGGTTCGCTGGCTACACCTTC

J: TRBJ1-4
size: NA
D: NA
V: TRBV6-5
CDR3: CASSYEGRKLFF
DNA: TGTGCCAGCAGTTACGAAGGGAGAAAACTGTTTTTT

J: TRBJ1-4
size: NA
D: TRBD1
V: TRBV7-9
CDR3: CASSLVKGTGDEKLFF
DNA: TGTGCCAGCAGCTTAGTTAAAGGGACAGGGGATGAAAAACTGTTTTTT

J: TRBJ1-2
size: few
D: NA
V: TRBV29-1
CDR3: CSVDDEGGWYYGYTF
DNA: TGCAGCGTTGATGATGAAGGGGGTTGGTACTATGGCTACACCTTC

J: TRBJ2-5
size: NA
D: TRBD1
V: TRBV4-3
CDR3: CASSQDPRTGRETQYF
DNA: TGCGCCAGCAGCCAAGACCCTCGGACAGGGAGAGAGACCCAGTACTTC

J: TRBJ1-1
size: NA
D: TRBD1
V: TRBV5-1
CDR3: CASSLLPGGPGTEAFF
DNA: TGCGCCAGCAGCTTACTACCAGGGGGGCCGGGCACTGAAGCTTTCTTT

J: TRBJ2-7
size: NA
D: NA
V: TRBV29-1
CDR3: CSVASGRSYEQYF
DNA: TGCAGCGTTGCCAGCGGGCGGTCCTACGAGCAGTACTTC

J: TRBJ2-5
size: NA
D: NA
V: TRBV7-3
CDR3: CASSQRAGVRETQYF
DNA: TGTGCCAGCAGCCAGAGGGCAGGGGTTCGGGAGACCCAGTACTTC

J: TRBJ2-5
size: once
D: TRBD2
V: TRBV5-4
CDR3: CASSHPSSGEETQYF
DNA: TGTGCCAGCTCCCACCCGAGTAGCGGGGAAGAGACCCAGTACTTC

J: TRBJ2-7
size: few
D: TRBD1
V: TRBV7-2
CDR3: CASSPHRGSYEQYF
DNA: TGTGCCAGCAGCCCGCACAGGGGTTCCTACGAGCAGTACTTC

J: TRBJ2-2
size: NA
D: TRBD1
V: TRBV7-6
CDR3: CASSRDRAGELFF
DNA: TGTGCCAGCAGCCGGGACAGGGCCGGGGAGCTGTTTTTT

J: TRBJ1-1
size: once
D: NA
V: TRBV5-1
CDR3: CASSLAEGRNTEAFF
DNA: TGCGCCAGCAGCTTGGCCGAGGGTAGAAACACTGAAGCTTTCTTT

J: TRBJ1-1
size: once
D: TRBD1
V: TRBV7-9
CDR3: CASSKEGDRDAFF
DNA: TGTGCCAGCAGCAAAGAGGGGGACAGGGATGCTTTCTTT

J: TRBJ1-5
size: NA
D: NA
V: TRBV21-1
CDR3: CASSKTGGGNQPQHF
DNA: TGTGCCAGCAGCAAGACAGGAGGAGGCAATCAGCCCCAGCATTTT